This TCR beta chain was recorded in a study of Tregs in tolerant kidney transplant recipients. Mixed chimerism was transient after nonmyeloablative marrow transplants from related graft donors. The repertoire was sequenced with immunoSEQ multiplex PCR; TCRdb's copy has only in-frame clones and lacks some. Of tens of thousands of clones listed, 75% to 95% are singletons. The receptor was isolated from a human patient who received a combined kidney and bone marrow transplant. Part of the T cell pool may stem from the graft donor. Here the sequenced sample was CD4+ T cells from blood (PBMCs), taken 24 months after the transplant.

The CDR3 reads CASSLAWGLAGYEQYF. CDR3 coding DNA: TGTGCCAGCAGCTTGGCCTGGGGTCTAGCGGGCTACGAGCAGTACTTC. V gene TRBV5-6 combines with J gene TRBJ2-7, with 8 positions matching TRBD2. The CDR3 runs to 16 residues. Germline-derived CDR1 and CDR2 are SGHDT and YYEEEE. V lost 0 bases and J lost 3; bases outside the gene matches: 8.